The 15 T cell receptor beta chains below all came from one sample that was sequenced in a study of T cell responses to AZD1222 COVID-19 vaccine. Measured with immunoSEQ multiplex PCR; TCRdb has only the in-frame clones, and not every one. The sample lists about 120,000 clones, over 80% occurring once. The specimen comprised peripheral blood, sampled on day 0 of AZD1222 vaccination. The origin of the receptors is an adult in good health.

The rearrangement links TRBV19 to TRBJ2-7, with TRBD2 matching over 9 bases. The CDR3 runs 17 residues. Unmatched junction bases numbered 10, after V lost 1 base and J lost 3 bases. Germline CDR1 is LNHDA and CDR2 is SQIVND (reference sequence). In DNA, the CDR3 is TGTGCCAGTAGTATAGCAGCGGGAGGAATTGTGGGCTACGAGCAGTACTTC. Translation gives CASSIAAGGIVGYEQYF.

This chain joins TRBV5-3 and TRBJ1-2; no clear D. TRBV5-3 is known as an ORF, though its function is uncertain. Trimming left V 5 bases short and J 5 bases short, with 13 bases between. CDR3 length: 13 residues. The CDR3 spells CARRAWVRYGYTF. CDR3 in DNA: TGTGCCAGAAGAGCGTGGGTGAGGTATGGCTACACCTTC.

The chain is built from TRBV7-8 and TRBJ2-5; 14 bases agree with TRBD2. The germline gives CDR1 SGHVS, CDR2 FQNEAQ. V dropped 5 bases and J dropped 4; count of bases not matched to a gene: 6. The CDR3 is 16 amino acids. The DNA of the CDR3 is TGTGCCAGCAGCCCGGGACTAGCGGGAGTAGCAGAGACCCAGTACTTC. Protein: CASSPGLAGVAETQYF.

V gene TRBV14 combines with J gene TRBJ2-7; 8 bases are shared with TRBD1. The CDR3 is made up of 16 amino acids. From germline, CDR1 is SGHDN and CDR2 FVKESK. Trimming removed 2 bases from V and 4 bases from J; junction bases left unmatched: 10. The CDR3 DNA sequence: TGTGCCAGCAGCCAAACAGGAGACAGGGGCTGGTACGAGCAGTACTTC. It codes for CASSQTGDRGWYEQYF.

The chain carries TRBV10-1 and TRBJ2-5; maybe TRBD1 (5 bases). Trimming shortened V by 6 bases and J by 5 bases, and 7 bases separated the two germline ends. Germline V lookup: CDR1 WNHNN, CDR2 SYGVQD (reference sequence). The length of the CDR3 is 11 residues. The CDR3 here is CASRQGETQYF. The CDR3, as DNA: TGCGCCAGCAGGCAGGGTGAGACCCAGTACTTC.

The chain links TRBV18 to TRBJ2-7; TRBD2 aligns across 10 bases. The trim removed 2 bases at V and 1 base at J, leaving 2 bases unmatched. The CDR3 runs to 15 residues. Germline V gene sequence: CDR1 KGHSH, CDR2 LQKENI. The DNA for the CDR3 is TGTGCCAGCTCACCAGCTAGCGGGAGTTCCTACGAGCAGTACTTC. This sequence encodes CASSPASGSSYEQYF.

This chain links TRBV7-9 with TRBJ2-6; a weak D match, TRBD1 (5 bases). This CDR3 has 16 amino acids. From germline, CDR1 is SEHNR and CDR2 FQNEAQ (reference sequence). The germline V and J ends were trimmed by 1 base and 1 base, with 8 bases remaining between them. CDR3 loop: CASSLGSGSGANVLTF. DNA for the CDR3: TGTGCCAGCAGCTTAGGATCAGGGTCTGGGGCCAACGTCCTGACTTTC.

The chain is built from TRBV2 and TRBJ1-2; no reliable D call. CDR1 and CDR2 (germline): SNHLY, FYNNEI. The germline V and J ends were trimmed by 6 bases and 0 bases, with 14 bases remaining between them. The CDR3 is 15 residues long. CDR3 in amino acids: CASRGVLGTNYGYTF. The CDR3 nucleotides are TGTGCCAGCAGGGGAGTATTGGGGACTAACTATGGCTACACCTTC.

In its sample, this clone was seen once. The V gene is TRBV3-1 (or the pseudogene TRBV3-2), the J gene TRBJ2-7; D call uncertain. V lost 2 bases and J 4 bases, leaving 12 bases between the germline ends. The CDR3 spans 14 residues. CDR1 and CDR2 (germline): LGHDT, YNNKEL (reference sequence). DNA of the CDR3: TGTGCCAGCAGCCAACGCCGCGTACGGTACGAGCAGTACTTC. It specifies CASSQRRVRYEQYF.

The chain combines TRBV14 with TRBJ2-7, with TRBD2 identical over 8 bases. The CDR3 covers 15 residues. The V segment lost 3 bases and the J segment 5 bases; nucleotides outside the gene matches: 9. Per the germline V gene, CDR1 is SGHDN and CDR2 is FVKESK. This CDR3 is CASSHLGLGGDEQYF. CDR3 nucleotides: TGTGCCAGCAGCCACCTGGGACTAGGAGGTGACGAGCAGTACTTC.

In nucleotides, the CDR3 is TGTGCCAGTAGGGCCTCGGGACTGTATAATTCACCCCTCCACTTT. The encoded protein is CASRASGLYNSPLHF. The chain carries TRBV19 and TRBJ1-6; D is perhaps TRBD1 (5 bases). Between the trimmed V and J ends, which lost 6 bases and 4 bases, there was a span of 13 bases. This CDR3 has 15 residues. Germline CDR1 reads LNHDA; CDR2 reads SQIVND (reference sequence).

The rearrangement links TRBV6-6 to TRBJ2-2, with TRBD2 identical over 11 bases. With 6 bases clipped from V and 5 bases from J, the junction kept 5 bases outside the gene matches. This CDR3 is 15 amino acids long. Germline lookup yields CDR1 MNHNY and CDR2 SVGAGI (reference sequence). The CDR3 nucleotides read TGTGCCAGCAGACTAGCGGGAGAGGGTACCGGGGAGCTGTTTTTT. Translating it yields CASRLAGEGTGELFF.

This clone showed up just once. This chain links TRBV28 with TRBJ1-2; no clear D. Germline V gene sequence: CDR1 MDHEN, CDR2 SYDVKM. Trimming left V 8 bases short and J 5 bases short, with 21 bases between. The CDR3 loop spans 15 amino acids. The CDR3 DNA follows: TGTGCCAGCGGTAAGAAGGCCCCTCTCTGGTATGGCTACACCTTC. This encodes CASGKKAPLWYGYTF.

This chain joins TRBV7-6 and TRBJ2-5; TRBD1 is a possible D gene (5 bases). V lost 1 base and J 5 bases, leaving 17 bases between the germline ends. Germline assignment: CDR1 SGHVS and CDR2 FNYEAQ. The CDR3 extends over 16 amino acids. CDR3 region: CASSLGVGSPGETQYF. CDR3 bases: TGTGCCAGCAGCTTAGGGGTGGGGTCTCCAGGGGAGACCCAGTACTTC.

The gene calls are TRBV7-9 and TRBJ2-2, with D uncertain. The V and J ends lost 2 bases and 4 bases respectively, with 8 bases between them. Germline-derived CDR1 and CDR2 are SEHNR and FQNEAQ (reference sequence). This CDR3 has 14 residues. CDR3 sequence: CASSLSKLTGELFF. CDR3 bases: TGTGCCAGCAGCTTATCCAAACTCACCGGGGAGCTGTTTTTT.